The entry below gives a single TCR beta chain sequence along with its context. This clone has only one observation. The antigen it recognizes is unknown. No base-level quality is on record; no much larger clone is a single base apart. The junction shows trimming of 6 bases on V and 3 bases on J, and the gene matches do not reach 4 bases of it. CDR1 and CDR2, looked up from the germline V gene (reference sequence), are LNHDA and SQIVND. There are 14 amino acids in the CDR3, from cysteine to phenylalanine inclusive. Here the CDR3 DNA is all that survives: 42 bases in frame from base 1. The sample belongs to a study of blood T cell repertoires in COVID-19 (dated by TCRdb to the early 2020s). Background for the entire study: Collaborator samples came from the United States, Italy and Spain and covered acute and convalescent phases of COVID-19. A freely available public database, intended as a resource for researchers studying the immune response to SARS-CoV-2, is where the repertoires were released. The samples were drawn from the first 160 participants of the ongoing ImmuneRACE study and from 1,254 subjects provided by 6 global collaborators. The sample metadata nearly always contained a de-identified subject ID, COVID-19 status, age in years and sex. HLA class I and class II types, where available, came from metadata supplied by the sample provider rather than from assay-based typing. The prospective study material was composed of cDNA or gDNA derived from T cells, B-cell-depleted T cells, or PBMCs. The dataset comprised deeply sampled blood TCRbeta repertoires from subjects exposed to, actively infected with, or recovered from COVID-19.

Findings and caveats that apply to the study as a whole: The amount of clinical and demographic metadata varied by source and participant and was provided uncurated.

The immunoSEQ Assay, a bias-controlled multiplex PCR, was used to amplify TCRbeta CDR3 regions from genomic DNA. The authors processed their data as follows. The number of nucleated cells in each sample was estimated from the amplification of reference gene primers within the assay. Sequence reads were collapsed and filtered to measure the absolute abundance of every unique TCRbeta CDR3 rearrangement. For each sample, productive Simpson clonality was calculated as the square root of Simpson's diversity index across productive rearrangements. TCRdb re-hosts the immuneACCESS table, in-frame sequences only. Its copies lack some clones; in the studies checked, an unresolved V gene accounts for under half of them, and the cause for the rest is not known. The D gene and trimming were derived from the DNA, and the V and J assignments and clone size from that table. The sample profile shows fewer than 85,000 clones; roughly four fifths of them were found once. The ten largest clones capture 21% of the sample.

Each collaborating institution followed its own protocols to collect whole blood in K2EDTA tubes. For TCRbeta analysis, collaborators shipped samples in one of three forms: frozen whole blood, isolated PBMCs, or DNA extracted from either of those sample types. This clonotype was obtained from a human donor in a cohort sampled during active COVID-19. Sample: peripheral blood. The sequence links TRBV19 to TRBJ1-5; TRBD1 agrees with 8 junctional bases. CDR3 loop: CASRLQGDNQPQHF. The DNA sequence is as follows: TGTGCCAGTAGACTACAGGGGGACAATCAGCCCCAGCATTTT.